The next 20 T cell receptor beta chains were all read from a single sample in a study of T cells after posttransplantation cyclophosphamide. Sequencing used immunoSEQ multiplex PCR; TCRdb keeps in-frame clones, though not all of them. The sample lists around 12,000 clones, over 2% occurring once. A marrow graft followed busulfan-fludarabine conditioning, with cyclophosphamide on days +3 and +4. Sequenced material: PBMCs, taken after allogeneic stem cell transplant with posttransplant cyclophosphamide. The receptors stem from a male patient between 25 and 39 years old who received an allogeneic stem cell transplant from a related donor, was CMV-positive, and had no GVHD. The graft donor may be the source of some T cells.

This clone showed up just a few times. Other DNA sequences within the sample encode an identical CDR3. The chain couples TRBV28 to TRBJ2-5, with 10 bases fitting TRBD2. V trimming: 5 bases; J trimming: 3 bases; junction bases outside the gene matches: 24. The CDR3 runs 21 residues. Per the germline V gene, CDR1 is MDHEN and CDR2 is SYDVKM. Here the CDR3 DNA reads TGTGCCAGCAGTCCGGGGGGGCGATGGGGGGGGCAGCGGGAGGGAAAAGAGACCCAGTACTTC. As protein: CASSPGGRWGGQREGKETQYF.

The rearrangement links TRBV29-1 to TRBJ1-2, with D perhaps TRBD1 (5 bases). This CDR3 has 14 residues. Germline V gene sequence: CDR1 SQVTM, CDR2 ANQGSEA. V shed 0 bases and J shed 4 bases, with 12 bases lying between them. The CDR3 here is CSVEEGGIAYGYTF. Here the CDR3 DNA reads TGCAGCGTTGAAGAGGGGGGTATTGCCTATGGCTACACCTTC.

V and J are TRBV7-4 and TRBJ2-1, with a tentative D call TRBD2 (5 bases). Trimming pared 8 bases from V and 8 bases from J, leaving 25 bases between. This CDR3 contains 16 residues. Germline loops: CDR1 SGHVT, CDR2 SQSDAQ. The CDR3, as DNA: TGTGCCAGCGGGTTGACCCGGACTCTTAAGGGCGATGAGCAGTTCTTC. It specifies CASGLTRTLKGDEQFF.

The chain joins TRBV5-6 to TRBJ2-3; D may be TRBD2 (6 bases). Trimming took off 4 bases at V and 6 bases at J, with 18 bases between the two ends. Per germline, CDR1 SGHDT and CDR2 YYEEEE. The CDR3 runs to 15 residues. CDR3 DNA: TGTGCCAGCAGCACTCCTTCCCTAGCGCGGGATACGCAGTATTTT. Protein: CASSTPSLARDTQYF.

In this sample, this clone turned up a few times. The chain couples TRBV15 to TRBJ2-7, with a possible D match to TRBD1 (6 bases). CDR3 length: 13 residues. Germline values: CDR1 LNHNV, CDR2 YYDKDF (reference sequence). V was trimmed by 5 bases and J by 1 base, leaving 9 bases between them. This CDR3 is CATSRGTSYEQYF. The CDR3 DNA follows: TGTGCCACCAGCCGAGGGACATCCTACGAGCAGTACTTC.

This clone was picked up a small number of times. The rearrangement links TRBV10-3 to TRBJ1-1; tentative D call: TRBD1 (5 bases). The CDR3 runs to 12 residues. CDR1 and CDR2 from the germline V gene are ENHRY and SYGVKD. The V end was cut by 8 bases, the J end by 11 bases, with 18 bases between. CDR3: CAIHDGGFSAFF. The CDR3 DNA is TGTGCCATCCACGATGGGGGGTTTTCGGCTTTCTTT.

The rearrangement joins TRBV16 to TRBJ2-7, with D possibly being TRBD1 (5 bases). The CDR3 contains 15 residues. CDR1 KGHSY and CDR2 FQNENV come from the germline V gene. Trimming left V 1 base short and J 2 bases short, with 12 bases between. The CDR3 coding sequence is TGTGCCAGCAGCCAATACGGCGCAGGGACCTACGAGCAGTACTTC. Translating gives CASSQYGAGTYEQYF.

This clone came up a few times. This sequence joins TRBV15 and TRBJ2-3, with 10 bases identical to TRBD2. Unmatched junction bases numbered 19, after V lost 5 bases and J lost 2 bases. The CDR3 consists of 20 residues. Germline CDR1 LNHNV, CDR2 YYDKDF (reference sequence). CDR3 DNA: TGTGCCACCAGCTCCTTATGGGGGTTAGCGGGGGGCCCCATCACAGATACGCAGTATTTT. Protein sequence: CATSSLWGLAGGPITDTQYF.

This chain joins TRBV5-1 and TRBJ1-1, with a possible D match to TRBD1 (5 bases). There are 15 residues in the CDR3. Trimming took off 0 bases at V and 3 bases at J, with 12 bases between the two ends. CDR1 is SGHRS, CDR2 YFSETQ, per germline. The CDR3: CASSLVVGPDTEAFF. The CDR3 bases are TGCGCCAGCAGCTTGGTGGTGGGGCCGGACACTGAAGCTTTCTTT. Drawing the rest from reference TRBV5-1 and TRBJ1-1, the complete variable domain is KAGVTQTPRYLIKTRGQQVTLSCSPISGHRSVSWYQQTPGQGLQFLFEYFSETQRNKGNFPGRFSGRQFSNSRSEMNVSTLELGDSALYLCASSLVVGPDTEAFFGQGTRLTVV.

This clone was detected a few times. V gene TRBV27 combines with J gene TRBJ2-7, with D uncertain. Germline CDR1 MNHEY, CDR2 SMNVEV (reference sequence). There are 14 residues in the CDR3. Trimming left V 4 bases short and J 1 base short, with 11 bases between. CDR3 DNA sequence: TGTGCCAGCAGTTATTATATGAGTTCCTACGAGCAGTACTTC. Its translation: CASSYYMSSYEQYF.

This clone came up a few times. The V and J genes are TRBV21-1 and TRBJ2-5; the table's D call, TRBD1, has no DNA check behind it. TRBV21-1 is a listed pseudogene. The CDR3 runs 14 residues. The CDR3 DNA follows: TGTGCCAGCGGAGAGCGACAGGGAAAAGAGACCCAGTACTTC. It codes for CASGERQGKETQYF.

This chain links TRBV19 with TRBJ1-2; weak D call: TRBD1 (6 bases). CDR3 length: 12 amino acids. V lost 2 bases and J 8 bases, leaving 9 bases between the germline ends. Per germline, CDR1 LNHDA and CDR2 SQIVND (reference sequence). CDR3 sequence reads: CASSITGRGYTF. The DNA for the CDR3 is TGTGCCAGTAGTATAACAGGGCGCGGCTACACCTTC.

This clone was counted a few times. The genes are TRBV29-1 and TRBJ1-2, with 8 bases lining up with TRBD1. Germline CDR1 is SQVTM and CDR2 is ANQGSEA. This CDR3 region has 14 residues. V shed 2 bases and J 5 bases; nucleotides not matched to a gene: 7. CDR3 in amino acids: CSVERQGLQYGYTF. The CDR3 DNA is TGCAGCGTTGAACGACAGGGGTTACAGTATGGCTACACCTTC.

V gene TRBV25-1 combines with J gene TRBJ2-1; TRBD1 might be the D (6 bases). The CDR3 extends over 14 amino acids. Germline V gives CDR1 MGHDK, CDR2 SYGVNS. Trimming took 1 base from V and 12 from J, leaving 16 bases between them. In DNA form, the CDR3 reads TGTGCCAGCAGTGAATTTGGCAGGGGCACCGTGCAGTTCTTC. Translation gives CASSEFGRGTVQFF.

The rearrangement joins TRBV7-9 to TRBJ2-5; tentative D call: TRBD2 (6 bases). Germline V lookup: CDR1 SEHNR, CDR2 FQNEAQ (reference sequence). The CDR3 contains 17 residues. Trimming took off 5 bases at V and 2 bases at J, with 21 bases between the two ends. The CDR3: CASSASPGPRGQETQYF. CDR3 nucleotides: TGTGCCAGCAGCGCCTCTCCGGGACCCCGGGGGCAAGAGACCCAGTACTTC.

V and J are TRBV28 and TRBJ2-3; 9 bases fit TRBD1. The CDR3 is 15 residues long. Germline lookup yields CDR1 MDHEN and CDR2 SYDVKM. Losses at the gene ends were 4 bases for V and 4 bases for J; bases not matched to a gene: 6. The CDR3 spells CASSSSGQGADTQYF. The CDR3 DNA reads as TGTGCCAGCAGTTCCTCGGGACAGGGAGCAGATACGCAGTATTTT.

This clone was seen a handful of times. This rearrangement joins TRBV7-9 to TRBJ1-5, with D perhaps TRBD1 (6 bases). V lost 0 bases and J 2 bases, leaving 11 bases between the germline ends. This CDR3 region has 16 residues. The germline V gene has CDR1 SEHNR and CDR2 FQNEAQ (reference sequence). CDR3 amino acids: CASSLAQGQGNQPQHF. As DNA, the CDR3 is TGTGCCAGCAGCTTAGCGCAGGGGCAGGGCAATCAGCCCCAGCATTTT.

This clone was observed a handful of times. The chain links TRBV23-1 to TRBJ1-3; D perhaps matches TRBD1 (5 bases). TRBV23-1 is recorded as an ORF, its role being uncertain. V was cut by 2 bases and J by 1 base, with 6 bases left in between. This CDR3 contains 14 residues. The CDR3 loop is CASSQQGSGNTIYF. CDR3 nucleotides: TGCGCCAGCAGTCAACAGGGTTCTGGAAACACCATATATTTT.

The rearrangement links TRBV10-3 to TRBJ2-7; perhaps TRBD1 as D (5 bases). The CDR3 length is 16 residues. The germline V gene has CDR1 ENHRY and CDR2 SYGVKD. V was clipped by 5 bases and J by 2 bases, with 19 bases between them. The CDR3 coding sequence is TGTGCCATCAGTCCCAATAGGGGCACAAAAACCTACGAGCAGTACTTC. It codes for CAISPNRGTKTYEQYF.

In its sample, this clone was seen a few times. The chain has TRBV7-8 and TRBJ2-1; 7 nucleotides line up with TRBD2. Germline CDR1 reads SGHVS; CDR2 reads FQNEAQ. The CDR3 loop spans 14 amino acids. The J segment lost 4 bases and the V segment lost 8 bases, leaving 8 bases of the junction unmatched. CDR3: CASVRGVLYNEQFF. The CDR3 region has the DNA TGTGCCAGCGTTCGGGGGGTGTTATACAATGAGCAGTTCTTC.